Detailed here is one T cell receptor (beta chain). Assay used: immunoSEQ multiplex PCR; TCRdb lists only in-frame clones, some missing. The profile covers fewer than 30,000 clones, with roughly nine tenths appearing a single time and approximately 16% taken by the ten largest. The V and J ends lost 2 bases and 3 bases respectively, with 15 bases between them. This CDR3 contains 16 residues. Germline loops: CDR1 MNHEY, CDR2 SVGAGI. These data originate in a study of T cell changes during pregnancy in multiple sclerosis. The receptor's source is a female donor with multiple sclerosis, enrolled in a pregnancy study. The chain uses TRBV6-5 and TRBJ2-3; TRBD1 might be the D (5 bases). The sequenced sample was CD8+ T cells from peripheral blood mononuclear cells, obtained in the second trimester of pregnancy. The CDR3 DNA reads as TGTGCCAGCAGTTACACGCCTCTGGGGCTAACAGATACGCAGTATTTT. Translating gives CASSYTPLGLTDTQYF.